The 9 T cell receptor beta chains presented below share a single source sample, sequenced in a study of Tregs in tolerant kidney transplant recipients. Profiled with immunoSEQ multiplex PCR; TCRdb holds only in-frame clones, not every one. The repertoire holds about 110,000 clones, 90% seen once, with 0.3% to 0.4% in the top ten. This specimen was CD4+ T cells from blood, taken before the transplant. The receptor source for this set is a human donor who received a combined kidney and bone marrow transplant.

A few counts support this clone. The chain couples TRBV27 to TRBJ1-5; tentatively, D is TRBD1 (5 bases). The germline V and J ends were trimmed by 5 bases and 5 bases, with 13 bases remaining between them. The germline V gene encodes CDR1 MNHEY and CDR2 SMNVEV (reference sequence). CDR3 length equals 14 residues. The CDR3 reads CASSPRRVYQPQHF. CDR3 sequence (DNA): TGTGCCAGCAGTCCCCGCAGGGTGTATCAGCCCCAGCATTTT.

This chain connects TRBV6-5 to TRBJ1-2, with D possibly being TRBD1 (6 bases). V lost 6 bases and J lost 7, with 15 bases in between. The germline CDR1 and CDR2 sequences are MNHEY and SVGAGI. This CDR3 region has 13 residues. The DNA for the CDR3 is TGTGCCAGCAGGCCGGGGGGCGTCGGTGGCTACACCTTC. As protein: CASRPGGVGGYTF.

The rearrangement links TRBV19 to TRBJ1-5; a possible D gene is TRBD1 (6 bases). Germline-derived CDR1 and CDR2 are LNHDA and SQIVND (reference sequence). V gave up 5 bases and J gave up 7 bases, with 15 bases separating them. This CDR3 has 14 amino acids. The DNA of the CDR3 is TGTGCCAGTAGTGCTACAGGGCTAGGACAGCCCCAGCATTTT. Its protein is CASSATGLGQPQHF.

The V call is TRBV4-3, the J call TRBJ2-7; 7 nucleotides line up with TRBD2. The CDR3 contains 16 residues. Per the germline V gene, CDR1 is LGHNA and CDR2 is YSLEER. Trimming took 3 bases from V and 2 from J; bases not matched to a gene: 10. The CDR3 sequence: CASSQSLAGRTYEQYF. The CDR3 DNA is TGCGCCAGCAGCCAGTCGTTAGCGGGTCGTACCTACGAGCAGTACTTC.

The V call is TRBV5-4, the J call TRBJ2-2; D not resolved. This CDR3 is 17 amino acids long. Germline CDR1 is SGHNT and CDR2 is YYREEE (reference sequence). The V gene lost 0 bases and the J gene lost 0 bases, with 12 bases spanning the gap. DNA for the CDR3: TGTGCCAGCAGCTTGGGCGCCAGGTATGCGAACACCGGGGAGCTGTTTTTT. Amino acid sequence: CASSLGARYANTGELFF.

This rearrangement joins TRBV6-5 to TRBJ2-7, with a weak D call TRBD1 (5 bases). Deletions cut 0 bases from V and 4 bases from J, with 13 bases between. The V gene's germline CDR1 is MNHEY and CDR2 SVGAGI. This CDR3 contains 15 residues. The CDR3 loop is CASSYSSRQRYEQYF. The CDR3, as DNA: TGTGCCAGCAGTTACTCTTCTCGACAGAGATACGAGCAGTACTTC.

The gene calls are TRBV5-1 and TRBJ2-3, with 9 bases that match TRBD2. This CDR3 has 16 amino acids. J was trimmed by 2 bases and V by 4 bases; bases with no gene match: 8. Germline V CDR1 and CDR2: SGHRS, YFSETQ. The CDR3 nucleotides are TGCGCCAGCAGCCCCGGGACTAGCACATCCACAGATACGCAGTATTTT. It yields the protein CASSPGTSTSTDTQYF. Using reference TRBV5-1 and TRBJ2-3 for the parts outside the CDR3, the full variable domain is KAGVTQTPRYLIKTRGQQVTLSCSPISGHRSVSWYQQTPGQGLQFLFEYFSETQRNKGNFPGRFSGRQFSNSRSEMNVSTLELGDSALYLCASSPGTSTSTDTQYFGPGTRLTVL.

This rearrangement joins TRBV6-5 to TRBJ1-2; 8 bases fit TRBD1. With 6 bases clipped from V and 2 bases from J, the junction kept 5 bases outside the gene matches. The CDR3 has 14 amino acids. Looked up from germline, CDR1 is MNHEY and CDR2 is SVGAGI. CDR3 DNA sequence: TGTGCCAGCAGCCTGACAGGGGTAAACTATGGCTACACCTTC. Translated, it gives CASSLTGVNYGYTF.

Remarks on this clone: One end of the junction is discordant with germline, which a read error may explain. The CDR3 DNA reads as TGTGCCAGCACTGAACAGGGGATCTACACTGAAGCTTTCTTT. It translates to CASTEQGIYTEAFF. The chain links TRBV2 to TRBJ1-1; TRBD1 agrees at 7 bases. Germline lookup yields CDR1 SNHLY and CDR2 FYNNEI. The CDR3 consists of 14 residues.